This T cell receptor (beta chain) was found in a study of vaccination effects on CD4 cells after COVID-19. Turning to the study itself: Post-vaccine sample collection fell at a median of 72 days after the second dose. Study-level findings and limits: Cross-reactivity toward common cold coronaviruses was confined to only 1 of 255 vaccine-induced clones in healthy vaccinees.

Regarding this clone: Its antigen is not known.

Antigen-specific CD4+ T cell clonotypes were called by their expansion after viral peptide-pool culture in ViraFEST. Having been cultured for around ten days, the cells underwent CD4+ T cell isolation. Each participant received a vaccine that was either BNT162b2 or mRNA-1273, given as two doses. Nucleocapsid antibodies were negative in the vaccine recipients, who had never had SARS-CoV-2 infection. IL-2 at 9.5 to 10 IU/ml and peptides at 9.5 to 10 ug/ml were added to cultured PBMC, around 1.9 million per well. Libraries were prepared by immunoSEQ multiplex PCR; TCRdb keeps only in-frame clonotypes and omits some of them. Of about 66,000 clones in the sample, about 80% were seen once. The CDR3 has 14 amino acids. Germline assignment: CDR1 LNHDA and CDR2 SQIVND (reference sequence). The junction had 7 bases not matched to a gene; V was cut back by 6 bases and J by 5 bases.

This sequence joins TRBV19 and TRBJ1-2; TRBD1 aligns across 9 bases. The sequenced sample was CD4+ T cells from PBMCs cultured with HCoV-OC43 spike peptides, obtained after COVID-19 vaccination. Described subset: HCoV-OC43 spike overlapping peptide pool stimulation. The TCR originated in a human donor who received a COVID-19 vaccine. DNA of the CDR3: TGTGCCAGTAGCCAACCCGGGACAGGGTATGGCTACACCTTC. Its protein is CASSQPGTGYGYTF.